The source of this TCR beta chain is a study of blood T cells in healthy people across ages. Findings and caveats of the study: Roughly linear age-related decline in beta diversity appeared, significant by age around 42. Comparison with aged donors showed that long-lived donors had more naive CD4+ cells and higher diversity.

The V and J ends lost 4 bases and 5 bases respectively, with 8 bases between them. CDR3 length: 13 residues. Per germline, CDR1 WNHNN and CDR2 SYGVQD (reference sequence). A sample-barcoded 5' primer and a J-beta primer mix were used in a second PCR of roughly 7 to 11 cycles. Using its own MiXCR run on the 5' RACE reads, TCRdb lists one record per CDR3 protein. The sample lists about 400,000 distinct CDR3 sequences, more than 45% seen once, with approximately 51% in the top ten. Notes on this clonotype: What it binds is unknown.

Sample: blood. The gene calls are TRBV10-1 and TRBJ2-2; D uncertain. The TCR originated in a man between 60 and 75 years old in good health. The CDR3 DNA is TGCGCCAGCAGTGCAGCTGGGACCGGGGAGCTGTTTTTT. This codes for CASSAAGTGELFF.